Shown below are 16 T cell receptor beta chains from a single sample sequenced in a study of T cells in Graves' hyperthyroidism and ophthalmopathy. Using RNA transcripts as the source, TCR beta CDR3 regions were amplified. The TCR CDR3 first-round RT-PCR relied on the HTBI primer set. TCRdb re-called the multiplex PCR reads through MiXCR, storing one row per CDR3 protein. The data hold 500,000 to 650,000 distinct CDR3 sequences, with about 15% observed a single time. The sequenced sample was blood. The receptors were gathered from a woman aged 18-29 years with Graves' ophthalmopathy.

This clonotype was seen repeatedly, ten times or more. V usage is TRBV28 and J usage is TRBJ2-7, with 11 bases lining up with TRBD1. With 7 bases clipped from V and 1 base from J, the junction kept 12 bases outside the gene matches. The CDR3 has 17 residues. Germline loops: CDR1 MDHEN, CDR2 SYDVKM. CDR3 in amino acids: CASTPSPGQGDSYEQYF. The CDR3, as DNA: TGTGCCAGCACCCCCTCCCCGGGACAGGGGGATTCCTACGAGCAGTACTTC.

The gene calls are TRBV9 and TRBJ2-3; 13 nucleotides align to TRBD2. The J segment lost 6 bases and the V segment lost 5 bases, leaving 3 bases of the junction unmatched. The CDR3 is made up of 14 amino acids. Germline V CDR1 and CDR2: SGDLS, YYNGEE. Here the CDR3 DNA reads TGTGCCAGCAGTGAGACTAGCGGGAGGGATACGCAGTATTTT. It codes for CASSETSGRDTQYF.

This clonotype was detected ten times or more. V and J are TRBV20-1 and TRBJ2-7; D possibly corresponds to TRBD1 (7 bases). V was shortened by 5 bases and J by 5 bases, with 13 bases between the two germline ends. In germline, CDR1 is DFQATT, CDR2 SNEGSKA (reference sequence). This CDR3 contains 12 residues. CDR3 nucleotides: TGCAGTGCTCCCAGGGGGGTGGACGAGCAGTACTTC. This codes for CSAPRGVDEQYF.

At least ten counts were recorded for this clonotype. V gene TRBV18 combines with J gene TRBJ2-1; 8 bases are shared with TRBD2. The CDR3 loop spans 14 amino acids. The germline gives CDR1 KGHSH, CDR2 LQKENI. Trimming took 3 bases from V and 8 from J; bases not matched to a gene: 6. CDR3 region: CASSPGLERDEQFF. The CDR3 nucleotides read TGTGCCAGCTCACCGGGACTAGAGAGGGATGAGCAGTTCTTC.

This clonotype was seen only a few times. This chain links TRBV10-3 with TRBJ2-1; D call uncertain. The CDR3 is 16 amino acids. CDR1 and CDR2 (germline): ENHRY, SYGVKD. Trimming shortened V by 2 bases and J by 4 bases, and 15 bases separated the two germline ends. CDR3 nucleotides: TGTGCCATCAGTGAGCTCACACAGTCACCTTACAATGAGCAGTTCTTC. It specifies CAISELTQSPYNEQFF.

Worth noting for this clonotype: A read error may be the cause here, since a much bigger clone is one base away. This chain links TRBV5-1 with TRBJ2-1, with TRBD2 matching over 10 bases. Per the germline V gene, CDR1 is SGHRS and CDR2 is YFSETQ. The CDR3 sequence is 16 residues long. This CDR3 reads CASSLGASGGYNEQLF. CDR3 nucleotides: TGCGCCAGCAGCTTGGGAGCTAGCGGGGGATACAATGAGCAGCTCTTC.

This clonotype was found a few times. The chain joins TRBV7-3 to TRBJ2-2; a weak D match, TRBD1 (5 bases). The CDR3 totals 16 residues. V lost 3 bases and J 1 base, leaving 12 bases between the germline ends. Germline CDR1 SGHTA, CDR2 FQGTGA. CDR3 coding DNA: TGTGCCAGCAGCTTGTTTAGGGGAATGAACACCGGGGAGCTGTTTTTT. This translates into CASSLFRGMNTGELFF.

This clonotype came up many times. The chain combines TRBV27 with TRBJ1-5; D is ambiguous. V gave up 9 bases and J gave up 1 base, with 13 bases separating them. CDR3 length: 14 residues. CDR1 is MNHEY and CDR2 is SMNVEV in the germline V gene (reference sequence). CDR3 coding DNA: TGTGCCAGTAACACCTTGGGGAGCAATCAGCCCCAGCATTTT. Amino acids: CASNTLGSNQPQHF.

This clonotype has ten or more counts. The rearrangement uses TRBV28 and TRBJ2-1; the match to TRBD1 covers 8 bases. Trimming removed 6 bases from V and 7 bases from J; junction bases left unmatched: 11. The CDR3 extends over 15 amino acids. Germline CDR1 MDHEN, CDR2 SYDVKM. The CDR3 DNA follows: TGTGCCAGCAGAAGAGACAGGGGTAGTATGAATGAGCAGTTCTTC. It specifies CASRRDRGSMNEQFF.

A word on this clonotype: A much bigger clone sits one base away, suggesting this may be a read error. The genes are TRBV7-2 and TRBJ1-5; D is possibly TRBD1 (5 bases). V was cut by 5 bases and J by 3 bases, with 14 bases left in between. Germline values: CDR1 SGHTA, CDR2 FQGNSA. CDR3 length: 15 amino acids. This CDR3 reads CASSRGRGLNQPQHF. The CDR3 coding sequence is TGTGCCAGCAGCAGAGGACGGGGCCTCAATCAGCCCCAGCATTTT.

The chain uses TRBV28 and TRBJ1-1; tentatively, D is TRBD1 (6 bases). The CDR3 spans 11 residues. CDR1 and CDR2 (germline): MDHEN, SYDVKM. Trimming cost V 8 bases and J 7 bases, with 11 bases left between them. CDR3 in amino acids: CASAGGGEAFF. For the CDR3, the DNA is TGTGCCAGCGCCGGAGGGGGTGAAGCTTTCTTT.

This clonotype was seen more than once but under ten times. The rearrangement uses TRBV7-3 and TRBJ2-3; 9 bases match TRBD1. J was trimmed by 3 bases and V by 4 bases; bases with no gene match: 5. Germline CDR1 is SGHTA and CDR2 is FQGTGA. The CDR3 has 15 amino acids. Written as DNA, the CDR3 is TGTGCCAGCAGCTCGACGACAGGGGGGACAGATACGCAGTATTTT. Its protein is CASSSTTGGTDTQYF.

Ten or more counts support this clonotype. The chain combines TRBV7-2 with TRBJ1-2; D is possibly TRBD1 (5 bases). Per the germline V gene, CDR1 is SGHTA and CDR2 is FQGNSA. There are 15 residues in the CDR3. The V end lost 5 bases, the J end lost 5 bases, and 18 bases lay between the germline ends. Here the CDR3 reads CASSPRGGGIYGYTF. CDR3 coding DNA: TGTGCCAGCAGCCCACGGGGCGGGGGGATTTATGGCTACACCTTC.

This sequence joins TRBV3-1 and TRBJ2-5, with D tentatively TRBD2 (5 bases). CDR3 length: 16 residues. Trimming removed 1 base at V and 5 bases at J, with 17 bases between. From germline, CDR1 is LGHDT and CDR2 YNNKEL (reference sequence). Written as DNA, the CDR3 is TGTGCCAGCAGCCAAGGAGTCAACGGAGGCGGCGAGACCCAGTACTTC. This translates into CASSQGVNGGGETQYF.

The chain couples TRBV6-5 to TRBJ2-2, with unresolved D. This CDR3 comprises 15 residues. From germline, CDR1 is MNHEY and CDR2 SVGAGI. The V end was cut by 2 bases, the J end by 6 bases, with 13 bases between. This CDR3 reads CASSYEPRLPGELFF. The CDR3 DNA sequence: TGTGCCAGCAGTTACGAGCCCCGACTGCCCGGGGAGCTGTTTTTT.

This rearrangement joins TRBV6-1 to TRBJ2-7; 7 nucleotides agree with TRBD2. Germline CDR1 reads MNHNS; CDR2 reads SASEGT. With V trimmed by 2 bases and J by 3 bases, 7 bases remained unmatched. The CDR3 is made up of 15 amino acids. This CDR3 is CASSESPSGIYEQYF. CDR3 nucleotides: TGTGCCAGCAGTGAATCCCCCAGCGGGATCTACGAGCAGTACTTC.